Listed below are T cell receptor beta chains from one sample, sequenced in a study of OX40 agonist ivuxolimab in advanced cancers. Assay: immunoSEQ multiplex PCR; the TCRdb copy retains only in-frame clones and omits some. The table has around 150,000 clones, about nine tenths seen once. The input for sequencing was CD4+ or CD8+ T cells sorted from blood, taken in a trial of the OX40 agonist ivuxolimab. These receptors originate from an adult with an advanced solid tumor such as melanoma, head and neck, liver or kidney cancer. Both conserved end residues are part of each CDR3. A D gene is named only where the DNA matches it firmly. The size field is filled for only some rows; it gives once, few, many or a size class.

>-|TRBJ2-1|TRBV30|-
CAWSFRGIRYNEQFF
TGTGCCTGGAGTTTTCGCGGGATACGGTACAATGAGCAGTTCTTC
>-|TRBJ2-7|TRBV28|-
CASSLPGAEQYF
TGTGCCAGCAGCTTGCCAGGGGCCGAGCAGTACTTC
>-|TRBJ1-2|TRBV4-1|-
CASSQEGRKTYGYTF
TGCGCCAGCAGCCAAGAGGGCAGGAAAACCTATGGCTACACCTTC
>-|TRBJ1-5|TRBV4-1|-
CASSPRESEHQPQHF
TGCGCCAGCAGCCCCAGGGAAAGTGAACATCAGCCCCAGCATTTT
>-|TRBJ2-7|TRBV18|TRBD1
CASSPAQGYEQYF
TGTGCCAGCTCACCGGCACAGGGGTACGAGCAGTACTTC
>once|TRBJ2-1|TRBV2|-
CASSEFGGVSYNEQFF
TGTGCCAGCAGTGAATTTGGCGGAGTCTCCTACAATGAGCAGTTCTTC
>once|TRBJ1-2|TRBV6-6|-
CATSPGGLGYTF
TGTGCCACTTCTCCCGGGGGGCTTGGCTACACCTTC
>-|TRBJ1-1|TRBV30|-
CAWSVLEQRNTEAFF
TGTGCCTGGAGTGTACTCGAACAGAGGAACACTGAAGCTTTCTTT
>-|TRBJ1-2|TRBV28|-
CASSLSRYGYTF
TGTGCCAGCAGTTTATCTCGGTATGGCTACACCTTC
>-|TRBJ2-5|TRBV18|-
CASSFGGAGETQYF
TGTGCCAGCTCATTCGGCGGGGCAGGAGAGACCCAGTACTTC
>-|TRBJ2-7|TRBV7-9|-
CASSLLAGWDF
TGTGCCAGCAGCTTATTGGCAGGGTGGGACTTC
>once|TRBJ2-7|TRBV19|TRBD1
CASSTHPGTVSYEQYF
TGTGCCAGTAGTACCCACCCCGGGACAGTTTCCTACGAGCAGTACTTC
>-|TRBJ2-7|TRBV5-1|TRBD1
CASSGQGYEQYF
TGCGCCAGCAGCGGACAGGGCTACGAGCAGTACTTC
>-|TRBJ2-1|TRBV6-5|TRBD2
CASSYSRGEGRNEQFF
TGTGCCAGCAGTTACTCGCGGGGGGAAGGGAGGAATGAGCAGTTCTTC
>-|TRBJ1-1|TRBV28|-
CASSRVQRNTDAFF
TGTGCCAGCAGCCGCGTACAGCGGAACACTGATGCTTTCTTT
>-|TRBJ2-5|TRBV19|-
CASRLGGFETQYF
TGTGCCAGTAGGCTCGGTGGATTCGAGACCCAGTACTTC
>-|TRBJ1-1|TRBV7-9|-
CASSERAPVGTEAFF
TGTGCCAGCAGCGAACGGGCCCCCGTGGGCACTGAAGCTTTCTTT
>-|TRBJ2-2|TRBV10-1|TRBD2
CASSLTSGPRANTGELFF
TGCGCCAGCAGCCTTACTAGCGGGCCCAGGGCGAACACCGGGGAGCTGTTTTTT
>few|TRBJ1-2|TRBV19|-
CASSGSLLALDSYGYTF
TGTGCCAGTAGCGGGAGCCTCCTAGCGCTCGACAGCTATGGCTACACCTTC
>-|TRBJ2-1|TRBV11-3|-
CASSPSWEQFF
TGTGCCAGCAGCCCGTCTTGGGAGCAGTTCTTC
>-|TRBJ1-3|TRBV6-5|-
CASSYSSLYSGNTIYF
TGTGCCAGCAGTTACTCTAGTCTTTACTCTGGAAACACCATATATTTT
>-|TRBJ2-7|TRBV5-4|TRBD2
CASSKGLAYEQYF
TGTGCCAGCAGCAAGGGACTAGCTTATGAGCAGTACTTC
>-|TRBJ2-2|TRBV18|TRBD1
CASSPTGPGELFF
TGTGCCAGCTCACCGACAGGGCCCGGGGAGCTGTTTTTT
>-|TRBJ2-7|TRBV27|-
CASSLSEGEQYF
TGTGCCAGCAGTTTATCAGAGGGCGAGCAGTACTTC
>-|TRBJ2-7|TRBV5-1|TRBD1
CASSLSGTGFYEQYF
TGCGCCAGCAGCCTATCCGGGACAGGGTTCTACGAGCAGTACTTC
>-|TRBJ1-3|TRBV5-1|-
CASSLVGLSGNTIYF
TGCGCCAGCAGCTTGGTTGGCCTCTCTGGAAACACCATATATTTT
>-|TRBJ2-1|TRBV11-2|-
CASSLEQYYNEQFF
TGTGCCAGCAGCTTAGAACAGTATTACAATGAGCAGTTCTTC
>few|TRBJ2-7|TRBV2|-
CASSEVWGYEQYF
TGTGCCAGCAGTGAGGTTTGGGGGTACGAGCAGTACTTC
>-|TRBJ2-3|TRBV5-1|TRBD1
CASSFQGQDADTQYF
TGCGCCAGCAGCTTTCAGGGACAGGATGCAGATACGCAGTATTTT
>-|TRBJ2-1|TRBV6-1|TRBD2
CASSEIPGTSYNEQFF
TGTGCCAGCAGTGAAATCCCCGGGACTAGCTACAATGAGCAGTTCTTC
>once|TRBJ1-4|TRBV5-1|-
CASSLVGETNEKLFF
TGCGCCAGCAGCTTGGTCGGGGAAACTAATGAAAAACTGTTTTTT
>-|TRBJ1-5|TRBV15|-
CATSRGRGGQPQHF
TGTGCCACCAGCAGAGGAAGAGGAGGACAGCCCCAGCATTTT